What follows are 15 T cell receptor beta chains derived from one specimen sequenced in a study of cytomegalovirus exposure and HLA in healthy donors. The PCR was carried out with 60 Vbeta primers and 13 Jbeta primers. Produced via immunoSEQ multiplex PCR; TCRdb's table is partial and in-frame only. The repertoire holds under 200,000 clones, with 80% as singletons. Sequenced input: PBMCs. These receptors all come from a man aged 35-49 years in good health and CMV-seronegative.

This chain connects TRBV5-6 to TRBJ1-2; a weak D match, TRBD1 (6 bases). V lost 5 bases to trimming and J lost 4 bases, with 12 bases between them. The germline gives CDR1 SGHDT, CDR2 YYEEEE. The length of the CDR3 is 13 residues. The CDR3 region is CASRKDSFYGYTF. The CDR3 DNA reads as TGTGCCAGCAGGAAGGACAGCTTCTATGGCTACACCTTC.

The chain carries TRBV25-1 and TRBJ1-2; 9 nucleotides match TRBD1. Germline V gene sequence: CDR1 MGHDK, CDR2 SYGVNS. The V gene end was trimmed by 8 bases and the J gene end by 4 bases; junction bases not matched to a gene: 8. The CDR3 sequence is 14 residues long. CDR3 DNA sequence: TGTGCCAGCCGTGGAGGGGACAGGGCCTATGGCTACACCTTC. It codes for CASRGGDRAYGYTF.

Comment on this clone: In the same sample, other DNA sequences code for this CDR3. V is TRBV10-1 and J is TRBJ1-2, with D possibly being TRBD1 (5 bases). Trimming took 5 bases from V and 2 from J, leaving 12 bases between them. CDR1 and CDR2 (germline): WNHNN, SYGVQD (reference sequence). This CDR3 comprises 14 residues. The CDR3 loop reads CASSMQGINYGYTF. The CDR3 bases are TGCGCCAGCAGTATGCAGGGAATCAACTATGGCTACACCTTC.

The chain has TRBV27 and TRBJ1-1; no definite D call. Germline V lookup: CDR1 MNHEY, CDR2 SMNVEV (reference sequence). The CDR3 extends over 15 amino acids. The V gene lost 5 bases and the J gene lost 0 bases, with 13 bases spanning the gap. For the CDR3, the DNA is TGTGCCAGCAGTCCCGGGTCCCTCATGAACACTGAAGCTTTCTTT. This encodes CASSPGSLMNTEAFF.

The chain joins TRBV5-1 to TRBJ2-4; tentative D call: TRBD2 (6 bases). Germline-derived CDR1 and CDR2 are SGHRS and YFSETQ. The CDR3 runs to 13 residues. V lost 7 bases and J lost 6, with 14 bases in between. The CDR3 loop reads CASLEEGANIQYF. The CDR3 region has the DNA TGCGCCAGCTTGGAGGAGGGCGCAAACATTCAGTACTTC.

This chain joins TRBV9 and TRBJ2-5, with 11 bases aligning to TRBD2. Germline values: CDR1 SGDLS, CDR2 YYNGEE. The ends lost 2 bases at V and 3 bases at J; junction bases unmatched: 6. The CDR3 runs 16 residues. CDR3 DNA: TGTGCCAGCAGCGTGACTAGCGGGAACAGCAAAGAGACCCAGTACTTC. Amino acid sequence: CASSVTSGNSKETQYF. Together with reference TRBV9 and TRBJ2-5, the CDR3 gives the full variable domain: DSGVTQTPKHLITATGQRVTLRCSPRSGDLSVYWYQQSLDQGLQFLIQYYNGEERAKGNILERFSAQQFPDLHSELNLSSLELGDSALYFCASSVTSGNSKETQYFGPGTRLLVL.

This clone was seen once. Within the sample, other DNA sequences also encode this same CDR3. The chain employs TRBV7-2 and TRBJ2-3; D remains ambiguous. Trimming removed 1 base from V and 4 bases from J, with 3 bases in between. This CDR3 spans 12 amino acids. The germline gives CDR1 SGHTA, CDR2 FQGNSA. CDR3 loop: CASSLGPDTQYF. The DNA for the CDR3 is TGTGCCAGCAGCTTAGGGCCAGATACGCAGTATTTT.

In regard to this clone: Germline and junction disagree at one end, which may indicate a read error. This chain links TRBV7-9 with TRBJ1-2; D gene ambiguous. CDR1 and CDR2 (germline): SEHNR, FQNEAQ (reference sequence). This CDR3 is 15 amino acids long. CDR3 residues: CSSSLVGDANYGYTF. CDR3 DNA sequence: TGTTCCAGCAGCTTAGTCGGGGATGCTAACTATGGCTACACCTTC.

This sequence joins TRBV6-5 and TRBJ1-2; D not resolved. The CDR3 covers 14 residues. Germline V gene sequence: CDR1 MNHEY, CDR2 SVGAGI. V was trimmed by 2 bases and J by 7 bases, leaving 14 bases between them. The CDR3 loop is CASSYERGLRGYTF. CDR3 DNA sequence: TGTGCCAGCAGTTACGAGAGAGGGCTGCGTGGCTACACCTTC.

As to this clone: The missing conserved phenylalanine or tryptophan at the end of this CDR3 makes a read error likely. The J gene is TRBJ2-7, the V gene TRBV14; perhaps TRBD1 as D (5 bases). Germline loops: CDR1 SGHDN, CDR2 FVKESK. The CDR3 runs 17 residues. Trimming removed 4 bases at V and 1 base at J, with 20 bases between. This CDR3 is CASSPSQRRQSSYEQYL. In nucleotides, the CDR3 is TGTGCCAGCAGCCCTTCCCAGAGGCGACAGTCATCCTACGAGCAGTACCTC.

CDR3 coding DNA: TGTGCCAGCAGCGCGACTAGCGGGGGGGTCGGGGAGCTGTTTTTT. As protein: CASSATSGGVGELFF. V is TRBV7-7 and J is TRBJ2-2; TRBD2 aligns across 14 bases. V lost 5 bases to trimming and J lost 7 bases; unmatched junction nucleotides: 3. The germline V gene encodes CDR1 SSHAT and CDR2 FNYEAQ (reference sequence). There are 15 residues in the CDR3. The variable domain in full, completed from reference TRBV7-7 and TRBJ2-2, reads GAGVSQSPRYKVTKRGQDVTLRCDPISSHATLYWYQQALGQGPEFLTYFNYEAQPDKSGLPSDRFSAERPEGSISTLTIQRTEQRDSAMYRCASSATSGGVGELFFGEGSRLTVL.

V is TRBV10-3 and J is TRBJ2-7; 9 nucleotides match TRBD1. V shed 10 bases, J shed 7 bases, and the junction held 11 bases outside the gene matches. Germline CDR1 is ENHRY and CDR2 is SYGVKD. CDR3 length: 13 residues. In nucleotides, the CDR3 is TGTGCCACAGGAATGGGGACAGGGCAAGAGCAGTACTTC. Translation gives CATGMGTGQEQYF.

The chain carries TRBV7-2 and TRBJ2-7; 7 nucleotides align to TRBD2. The CDR3 covers 15 residues. The germline gives CDR1 SGHTA, CDR2 FQGNSA. V lost 6 bases to trimming and J lost 0 bases; unmatched junction nucleotides: 8. In DNA form, the CDR3 reads TGTGCCAGCAGTCCGAGGCTAGCGGCCTCCTACGAGCAGTACTTC. Translating gives CASSPRLAASYEQYF. The variable domain in full, completed from reference TRBV7-2 and TRBJ2-7, reads GAGVSQSPSNKVTEKGKDVELRCDPISGHTALYWYRQSLGQGLEFLIYFQGNSAPDKSGLPSDRFSAERTGGSVSTLTIQRTQQEDSAVYLCASSPRLAASYEQYFGPGTRLTVT.

This sequence joins TRBV25-1 and TRBJ1-4; no reliable D call. CDR1 and CDR2 (germline): MGHDK, SYGVNS. With 4 bases removed from V and 2 bases from J, the gap between germline ends came to 14 bases. CDR3 length equals 16 residues. Here the CDR3 reads CASSGSRTWTNEKLFF. The CDR3 DNA sequence: TGTGCCAGCAGTGGTTCCCGGACTTGGACTAATGAAAAACTGTTTTTT. The full variable domain, rest sourced from reference TRBV25-1 and TRBJ1-4, is EADIYQTPRYLVIGTGKKITLECSQTMGHDKMYWYQQDPGMELHLIHYSYGVNSTEKGDLSSESTVSRIRTEHFPLTLESARPSHTSQYLCASSGSRTWTNEKLFFGSGTQLSVL.

The chain carries TRBV7-9 and TRBJ1-1; D remains ambiguous. The CDR3 is 15 residues long. Germline V CDR1 and CDR2: SEHNR, FQNEAQ (reference sequence). V was clipped by 1 base and J by 0 bases, with 9 bases between them. CDR3 nucleotides: TGTGCCAGCAGCTTAGGCCCGGGGATGAACACTGAAGCTTTCTTT. It codes for CASSLGPGMNTEAFF.